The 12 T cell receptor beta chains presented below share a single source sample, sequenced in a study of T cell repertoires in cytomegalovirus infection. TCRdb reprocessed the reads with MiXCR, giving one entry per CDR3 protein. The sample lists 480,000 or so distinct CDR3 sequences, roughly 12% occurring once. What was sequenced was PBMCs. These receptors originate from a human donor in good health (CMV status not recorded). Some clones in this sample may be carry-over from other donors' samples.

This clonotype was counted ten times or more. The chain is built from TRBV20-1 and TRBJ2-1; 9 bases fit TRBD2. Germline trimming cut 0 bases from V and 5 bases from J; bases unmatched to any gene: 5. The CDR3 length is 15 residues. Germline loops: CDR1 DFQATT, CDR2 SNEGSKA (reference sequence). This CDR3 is CSARDPSGNDNEQFF. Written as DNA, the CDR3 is TGCAGTGCTAGAGATCCTAGCGGGAACGACAATGAGCAGTTCTTC.

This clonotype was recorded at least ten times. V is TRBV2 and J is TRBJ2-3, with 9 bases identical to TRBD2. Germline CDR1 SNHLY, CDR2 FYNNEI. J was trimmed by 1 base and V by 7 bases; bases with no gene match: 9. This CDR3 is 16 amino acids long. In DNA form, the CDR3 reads TGTGCCAGCACTCCATTTAGCGGGGGCCGCACAGATACGCAGTATTTT. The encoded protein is CASTPFSGGRTDTQYF. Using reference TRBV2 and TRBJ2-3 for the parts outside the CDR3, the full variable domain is EPEVTQTPSHQVTQMGQEVILRCVPISNHLYFYWYRQILGQKVEFLVSFYNNEISEKSEIFDDQFSVERPDGSNFTLKIRSTKLEDSAMYFCASTPFSGGRTDTQYFGPGTRLTVL.

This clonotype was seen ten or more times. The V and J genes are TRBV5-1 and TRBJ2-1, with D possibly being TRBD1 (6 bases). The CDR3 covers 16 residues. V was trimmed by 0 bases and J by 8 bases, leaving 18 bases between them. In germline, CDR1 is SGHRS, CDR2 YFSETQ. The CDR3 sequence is CASSLEGIGGADEQFF. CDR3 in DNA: TGCGCCAGCAGCTTGGAAGGGATAGGGGGTGCCGATGAGCAGTTCTTC.

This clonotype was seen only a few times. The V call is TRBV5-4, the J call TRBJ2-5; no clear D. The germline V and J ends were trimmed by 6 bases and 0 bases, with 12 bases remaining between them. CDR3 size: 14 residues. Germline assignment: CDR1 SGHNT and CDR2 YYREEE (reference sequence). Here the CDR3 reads CASKPARYQETQYF. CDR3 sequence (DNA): TGTGCCAGCAAGCCTGCGAGGTACCAAGAGACCCAGTACTTC.

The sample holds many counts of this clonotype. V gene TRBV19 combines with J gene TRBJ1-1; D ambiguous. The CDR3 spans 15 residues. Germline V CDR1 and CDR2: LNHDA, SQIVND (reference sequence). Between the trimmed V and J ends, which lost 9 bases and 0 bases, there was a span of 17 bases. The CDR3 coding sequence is TGTGCCAGCGTTCCCGCGACAACCATGAACACTGAAGCTTTCTTT. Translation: CASVPATTMNTEAFF.

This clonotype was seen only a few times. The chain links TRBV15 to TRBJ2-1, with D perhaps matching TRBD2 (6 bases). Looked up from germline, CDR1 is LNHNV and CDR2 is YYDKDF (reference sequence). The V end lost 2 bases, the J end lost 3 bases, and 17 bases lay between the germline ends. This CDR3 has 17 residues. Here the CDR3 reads CATSRPRTTYFYNEQFF. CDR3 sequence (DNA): TGTGCCACCAGCAGACCCCGGACTACCTACTTCTACAATGAGCAGTTCTTC.

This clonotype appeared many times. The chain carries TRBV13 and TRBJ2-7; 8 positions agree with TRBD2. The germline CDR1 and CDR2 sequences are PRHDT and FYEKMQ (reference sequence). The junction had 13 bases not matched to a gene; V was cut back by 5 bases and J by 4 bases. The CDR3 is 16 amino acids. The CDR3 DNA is TGTGCCAGCAGCGCCCGGGGAGCGGGAGCTATTTACGAGCAGTACTTC. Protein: CASSARGAGAIYEQYF.

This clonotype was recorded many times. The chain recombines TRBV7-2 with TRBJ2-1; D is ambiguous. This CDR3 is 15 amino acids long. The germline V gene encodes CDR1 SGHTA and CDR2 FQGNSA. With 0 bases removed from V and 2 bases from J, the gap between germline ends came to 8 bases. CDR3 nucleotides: TGTGCCAGCAGCTTAGCGAACGGACCCTACAATGAGCAGTTCTTC. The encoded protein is CASSLANGPYNEQFF.

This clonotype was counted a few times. The chain's CDR3 is CASSANPGGIYGYTF. For the CDR3, the DNA is TGTGCCAGCAGCGCGAACCCCGGGGGCATTTATGGCTACACCTTC. The gene calls are TRBV9 and TRBJ1-2; D is perhaps TRBD1 (6 bases). The CDR3 is 15 residues long. Trimming removed 3 bases from V and 5 bases from J, with 17 bases in between. Germline values: CDR1 SGDLS, CDR2 YYNGEE.

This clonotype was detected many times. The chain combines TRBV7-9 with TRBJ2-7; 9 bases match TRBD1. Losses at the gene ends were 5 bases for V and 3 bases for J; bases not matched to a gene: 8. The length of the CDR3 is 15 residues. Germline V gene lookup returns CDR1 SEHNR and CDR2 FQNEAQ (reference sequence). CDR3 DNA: TGTGCCAGCAGCGACCGACAGGGGGTGGGCTACGAGCAGTACTTC. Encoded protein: CASSDRQGVGYEQYF.

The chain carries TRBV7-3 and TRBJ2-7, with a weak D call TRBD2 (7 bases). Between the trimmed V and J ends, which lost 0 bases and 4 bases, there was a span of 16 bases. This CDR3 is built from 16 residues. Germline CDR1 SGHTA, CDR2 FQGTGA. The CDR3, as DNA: TGTGCCAGCAGCTTAACTCCCGGGGGCGGGAGTTACGAGCAGTACTTC. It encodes CASSLTPGGGSYEQYF.

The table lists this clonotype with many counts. This chain's CDR3 is CASTPLGRKDNEQFF. The CDR3 DNA sequence: TGTGCCAGTACTCCGCTAGGGAGGAAAGACAATGAGCAGTTCTTC. The chain employs TRBV19 and TRBJ2-1, with TRBD2 as a possible D gene (6 bases). V lost 7 bases to trimming and J lost 5 bases, with 18 bases between them. The V gene's germline CDR1 is LNHDA and CDR2 SQIVND (reference sequence). The CDR3 length is 15 residues.